A selection of T cell receptor beta chains follows, all from one sample in a study of shared clonotypes between healthy human individuals. Clones were read by immunoSEQ multiplex PCR, and TCRdb kept only the in-frame ones, dropping some. This repertoire shows about 2.4 million clones, 93% found once; its top ten account for about 0.38%. Sequencing was done on a sample of naive CD4+ T cells from PBMCs. The receptors derive from a man younger than 35 in good health. Some clones in this sample may be carry-over from other donors' samples. Both conserved end residues are part of each CDR3. D genes are given only for firm matches. Clone size, where shown, is once, few, many, or a class for clones that have expanded.

abundance | j_gene | d_gene | v_gene | CDR3aa | CDR3nt
once | TRBJ2-1 | TRBD2 | TRBV7-2 | CASSLVGTSYYNEQFF | TGTGCCAGCAGCTTAGTTGGGACTAGCTACTACAATGAGCAGTTCTTC
NA | TRBJ1-5 | NA | TRBV25-1 | CASSEYSNQPQHF | TGTGCCAGCAGTGAATATAGCAATCAGCCCCAGCATTTT
once | TRBJ2-2 | TRBD2 | TRBV11-1 | CATRTSGNTGELFF | TGTGCCACCCGGACTAGCGGGAACACCGGGGAGCTGTTTTTT
NA | TRBJ2-7 | NA | TRBV29-1 | CSVAPKLVQDEQYF | TGCAGCGTCGCCCCGAAACTAGTTCAGGACGAGCAGTACTTC
NA | TRBJ1-5 | NA | TRBV19 | CASSIGGGQPQHF | TGTGCCAGTAGTATAGGGGGCGGTCAGCCCCAGCATTTT
NA | TRBJ1-2 | NA | TRBV28 | CASSEESYGYTF | TGTGCCAGCAGTGAGGAATCCTATGGCTACACCTTC
NA | TRBJ1-1 | TRBD1 | TRBV19 | CASSNGGRGAGFTEAFF | TGTGCCAGTAGTAATGGCGGCAGGGGGGCCGGGTTTACTGAAGCTTTCTTT
NA | TRBJ1-1 | NA | TRBV10-3 | CAISDLGNTEAFF | TGTGCCATCAGTGACCTAGGGAACACTGAAGCTTTCTTT
NA | TRBJ2-1 | TRBD1 | TRBV18 | CASSHDRGEQFF | TGTGCCAGCTCCCATGACAGGGGTGAGCAGTTCTTC
NA | TRBJ2-1 | NA | TRBV2 | CASSLQGSAYNEQFF | TGTGCCAGCAGCCTACAGGGTTCGGCCTACAATGAGCAGTTCTTC
NA | TRBJ2-7 | NA | TRBV28 | CASSIGGLFVFYEQYF | TGTGCCAGCAGTATAGGGGGACTCTTCGTCTTCTACGAGCAGTACTTC
NA | TRBJ2-7 | TRBD2 | TRBV5-1 | CASSEGLAGIYEQYF | TGCGCCAGCAGCGAGGGACTAGCGGGTATATACGAGCAGTACTTC
NA | TRBJ2-1 | TRBD2 | TRBV7-9 | CASSFAPGRGHNEQFF | TGTGCCAGCAGCTTCGCCCCCGGGAGGGGCCACAATGAGCAGTTCTTC
NA | TRBJ2-2 | NA | TRBV11-3 | CASSLVGGTGELFF | TGTGCCAGCAGCTTAGTCGGGGGAACCGGGGAGCTGTTTTTT
NA | TRBJ1-6 | TRBD1 | TRBV6-5 | CASSYSGTGDSPLHF | TGTGCCAGCAGTTACTCCGGGACAGGGGATTCACCCCTCCACTTT
NA | TRBJ2-4 | NA | TRBV30 | CAWSGTPGGGLNF | TGTGCCTGGAGCGGGACGCCAGGAGGAGGTTTGAACTTC
NA | TRBJ2-1 | TRBD2 | TRBV7-9 | CASSLALAVTYNEQFF | TGTGCCAGCAGCTTAGCACTAGCGGTTACCTACAATGAGCAGTTCTTC
few | TRBJ1-2 | NA | TRBV29-1 | CSAFVEWDGYTF | TGCAGCGCCTTCGTGGAATGGGATGGCTACACCTTC
NA | TRBJ2-3 | NA | TRBV7-5 | CVRSSPRGLLTDTQYF | TGTGTCAGAAGCTCCCCCCGGGGACTACTCACAGATACGCAGTATTTT
NA | TRBJ2-7 | TRBD2 | TRBV9 | CASSGTSVASYEQYF | TGTGCCAGCAGCGGAACTAGCGTGGCGTCCTACGAGCAGTACTTC
NA | TRBJ1-2 | NA | TRBV18 | CASSLRTGGYTF | TGTGCCAGCTCACTCCGGACGGGTGGCTACACCTTC
NA | TRBJ1-1 | NA | TRBV28 | CASSLYRAENTEAFF | TGTGCCAGCAGTTTATACCGGGCCGAGAACACTGAAGCTTTCTTT
NA | TRBJ1-3 | NA | TRBV10-3 | CAISESRVPVSGNTIYF | TGTGCCATCAGTGAGTCCAGGGTACCCGTCTCTGGAAACACCATATATTTT
few | TRBJ2-2 | NA | TRBV21-1 | CASRNKGHTGELFF | TGTGCCAGCCGGAACAAGGGTCACACCGGGGAGCTGTTTTTT
NA | TRBJ2-7 | TRBD2 | TRBV2 | CASSDRLAGGYEQYF | TGTGCCAGCAGTGATCGTCTAGCGGGAGGCTACGAGCAGTACTTC
NA | TRBJ1-1 | TRBD1 | TRBV29-1 | CSAYPRQGPTEAFF | TGCAGCGCCTACCCACGACAGGGGCCCACTGAAGCTTTCTTT